Listed below are T cell receptor beta chains from one sample, sequenced in a study of blood T cell repertoires in COVID-19. Profiled with immunoSEQ multiplex PCR; TCRdb holds only in-frame clones, not every one. This table holds about 140,000 clones, approximately 84% found once. The sequencing sample was made of peripheral blood. The receptors were gathered from a human donor with acute or convalescent COVID-19. The donor label of this sample is uncertain. Each CDR3 is given with its conserved first and last residue. Expanded clones are given a class, and other clones once, few, many or no size at all.

size	V	CDR3
NA	TRBV7-9	CASSFLSGGGGVEQFF
NA	TRBV19	CAARPQGGNVGTEAFF
NA	TRBV29-1	CSVEQGYEQYF
NA	TRBV9	CASSVDPGDRAYEQYF
NA	TRBV5-4	CASSPPPPRETQYF
NA	TRBV11-2	CATGGAGGGELFF
once	TRBV9	CASSVGRVTEAFF
NA	TRBV29-1	CSVSGRDEAFF
NA	TRBV5-6	CASSPGQNYGYTF
NA	TRBV6-2/TRBV6-3	CASSTLAGPLNEQFF
NA	TRBV30	CAWKASPGDTEAFF
NA	TRBV27	CASSLSTDRDSGYTF
NA	TRBV4-2	CASSQQAGTGIVDAFF
NA	TRBV19	CASREDRDYGYTF
NA	TRBV18	CASSPLSRDGYTF
NA	TRBV4-2	CASSQVYGQSYEQYF
NA	TRBV5-4	CASSLERTGDEGTDTQYF
NA	TRBV25-1	CASRTAGTGNYTF
NA	TRBV25-1	CASSGGGAGENEQFF
NA	TRBV6-5	CASSRDRGWETQYF
NA	TRBV7-3	CASSPNIGDFTEAFF
NA	TRBV12-3/TRBV12-4	CASSPRTGYGYTF
NA	TRBV3-1/TRBV3-2	CASSPPPGLAPAGSSYNEQFF
NA	TRBV7-8	CASSQGTSEAGELFF
NA	TRBV2	CASRESGSRETQYF
NA	TRBV7-3	CASSLTASENYEQYF
NA	TRBV7-9	CASSLGGQIQETQYF